This TCR beta chain was recorded in a study of OX40 agonist ivuxolimab in advanced cancers. Study-level information: Ivuxolimab, an agonist antibody against OX40 (CD134), was given to patients. Enrolled patients in dose escalation had cancers that were hepatocellular carcinoma, melanoma, renal cell or head and neck cancer. Study-wide results and limits: The CD4+ and CD8+ T cells in the blood had expanded clonally by week 6 at 0.1 to 3.0 mg/kg.

This CDR3 has 15 amino acids. V was pared by 6 bases and J by 5 bases, with 6 bases of the junction left unmatched. From germline, CDR1 is SGHTA and CDR2 FQGNSA. The protocol was immunoSEQ multiplex PCR, while the TCRdb copy is restricted to in-frame clones and leaves out a portion. This sample has 70,000 to 85,000 clones, with 94% found just once. With respect to this clone: Its target is unknown.

The chain has TRBV7-2 and TRBJ2-3; TRBD2 matches at 12 bases. The receptor was isolated from an adult with an advanced solid tumor such as melanoma, head and neck, liver or kidney cancer. The sample here was CD4+ or CD8+ T cells sorted from blood, taken in a trial of the OX40 agonist ivuxolimab. In nucleotides, the CDR3 is TGTGCCAGCAGTCGGACTAGCGGGACAGGAGATACGCAGTATTTT. Its protein product is CASSRTSGTGDTQYF.